This T cell receptor beta chain was found in a study of identifying expanded T cells in peripheral blood. Points from the study as a whole: Variance in clone template counts between approximately two-week samples significantly increased with total template count across all healthy donors.

Trimming stripped 5 bases from V and 0 bases from J, with 10 bases between. CDR3 length: 14 amino acids. The germline CDR1 and CDR2 sequences are SGHNT and YENEEA. Of note for this clone: Its target is unknown.

Profiling relied on immunoSEQ multiplex PCR, and the TCRdb table lists in-frame clones only, not all of them. This sample has about 100,000 clones, with approximately 89% found just once. During the collection period, no donor immune events like infections were recorded. The material sequenced was blood. V usage is TRBV11-3 and J usage is TRBJ1-1; D is uncertain. The receptor was derived from a person aged 18 to 70 in good health. CDR3 amino acids: CASSVDGLNTEAFF. The DNA of the CDR3 is TGTGCCAGCAGCGTCGACGGACTGAACACTGAAGCTTTCTTT.